Following are 5 T cell receptor beta chains from one sample sequenced in a study of blood T cell repertoires in COVID-19. TCRdb keeps only in-frame clones here, not all; method: immunoSEQ multiplex PCR. The data contain a few hundred thousand clones, roughly nine tenths of them seen just once; the ten biggest clones take up under 6%. The specimen was PBMCs or T cells enriched from blood (not recorded which). The receptors here all came from a woman aged 25-40 years who had recovered from COVID-19.

The V and J genes are TRBV25-1 and TRBJ2-7, with D possibly being TRBD1 (6 bases). Trimming took off 2 bases at V and 9 bases at J, with 11 bases between the two ends. Germline CDR1 MGHDK, CDR2 SYGVNS. There are 12 residues in the CDR3. The CDR3 loop reads CASSEGLQGQYF. The CDR3 coding sequence is TGTGCCAGCAGTGAAGGCCTACAGGGGCAGTACTTC.

Only one count was recorded for this clone. The rearrangement joins TRBV9 to TRBJ2-3; 9 bases are shared with TRBD2. This CDR3 contains 16 residues. Germline CDR1 SGDLS, CDR2 YYNGEE. V was pared by 3 bases and J by 2 bases, with 7 bases of the junction left unmatched. The CDR3 region has the DNA TGTGCCAGCAGCGGGTCAGCGGGGGGCCACACAGATACGCAGTATTTT. Translated: CASSGSAGGHTDTQYF.

A single count supports this clone. V usage is TRBV6-1 and J usage is TRBJ1-2; D is possibly TRBD1 (5 bases). Germline CDR1 and CDR2: MNHNS and SASEGT. V was pared by 4 bases and J by 4 bases, with 19 bases between. The CDR3 loop spans 16 amino acids. CDR3 loop: CASSANIQQATYGYTF. CDR3 in DNA: TGTGCCAGCAGTGCGAATATCCAACAGGCCACCTATGGCTACACCTTC.

This clone came up once. J is TRBJ1-1 and V is TRBV19, with D possibly matching TRBD1 (6 bases). The CDR3 totals 11 residues. V lost 5 bases, J lost 7 bases, and 8 bases lay in between. Germline V gene data show CDR1 as LNHDA and CDR2 as SQIVND (reference sequence). The CDR3 loop reads CASSPGVEAFF. CDR3 DNA: TGTGCCAGTAGTCCAGGGGTTGAAGCTTTCTTT.

V and J are TRBV5-1 and TRBJ1-2, with 7 bases aligning to TRBD1. V lost 1 base and J lost 4; bases outside the gene matches: 7. The germline V gene encodes CDR1 SGHRS and CDR2 YFSETQ. The CDR3 runs 15 residues. CDR3 coding DNA: TGCGCCAGCAGCTTGACCCGACAGGGTACCTATGGCTACACCTTC. Amino acid sequence: CASSLTRQGTYGYTF. The full variable domain, with the rest looked up from reference TRBV5-1 and TRBJ1-2, is KAGVTQTPRYLIKTRGQQVTLSCSPISGHRSVSWYQQTPGQGLQFLFEYFSETQRNKGNFPGRFSGRQFSNSRSEMNVSTLELGDSALYLCASSLTRQGTYGYTFGSGTRLTVV.